These 11 T cell receptor beta chains share one sample of origin, sequenced in a study of shared clonotypes between healthy human individuals. The data were produced by immunoSEQ multiplex PCR, yet TCRdb's version contains in-frame clones alone and is incomplete. The repertoire holds approximately 250,000 clones, with 50% to 75% as singletons. Sample: memory CD4+ T cells sorted from blood. Noted subset: CD45RA-negative fraction. The receptors originated from a young man in good health.

DNA of the CDR3: TGTGCCAGCAGCTTGGGGGGTAACACCGGGGAGCTGTTTTTT. It encodes CASSLGGNTGELFF. This chain joins TRBV11-3 and TRBJ2-2; TRBD2 is a possible D gene (6 bases). The CDR3 spans 14 residues. The ends were cut back, 3 bases at V and 2 bases at J, with 7 bases in the middle. The V gene's germline CDR1 is SGHNT and CDR2 YENEEA.

The gene calls are TRBV11-3 and TRBJ2-7; D remains ambiguous. Deletions cut 3 bases from V and 7 bases from J, with 10 bases between. CDR1 SGHNT and CDR2 YENEEA come from the germline V gene. This CDR3 has 12 residues. The CDR3 protein is CASSLAFREQYF. CDR3 DNA sequence: TGTGCCAGCAGCTTGGCGTTCAGGGAGCAGTACTTC.

This clone has only a few counts. The CDR3 nucleotides read TGTGCCAGCAGCTTCCGGGACAAGGAAGAGACCCAGTACTTC. Translation: CASSFRDKEETQYF. The rearrangement links TRBV7-8 to TRBJ2-5; maybe TRBD1 (6 bases). V shed 3 bases and J shed 3 bases, with 11 bases lying between them. Germline CDR1 reads SGHVS; CDR2 reads FQNEAQ. CDR3 size: 14 residues.

The rearrangement links TRBV7-9 to TRBJ2-7; the D is unclear. The length of the CDR3 is 14 residues. Germline CDR1 SEHNR, CDR2 FQNEAQ (reference sequence). Trimming stripped 3 bases from V and 6 bases from J, with 15 bases between. The CDR3 sequence is CASSFGNGGREQYF. The CDR3 region has the DNA TGTGCCAGCAGCTTCGGAAATGGTGGTCGCGAGCAGTACTTC.

The V call is TRBV7-9, the J call TRBJ1-4, with TRBD1 as a possible D gene (6 bases). Germline CDR1 SEHNR, CDR2 FQNEAQ (reference sequence). V shed 5 bases and J shed 8 bases, with 15 bases lying between them. This CDR3 is 14 amino acids long. Written as DNA, the CDR3 is TGTGCCAGCAGCAAGGCAGGGGTGGGAGAAAAACTGTTTTTT. Translation: CASSKAGVGEKLFF.

This clone was found once. The chain uses TRBV10-1 and TRBJ2-3; TRBD1 aligns across 9 bases. Germline assignment: CDR1 WNHNN and CDR2 SYGVQD (reference sequence). The CDR3 covers 15 residues. V lost 9 bases and J lost 4; bases outside the gene matches: 11. CDR3 coding DNA: TGCGCCAGTCCAGCCGGGACAGGGTTGTCAGATACGCAGTATTTT. Its protein product is CASPAGTGLSDTQYF.

This clone was seen more than once but under ten times. This sequence joins TRBV11-2 and TRBJ2-7; possible D gene TRBD2, 6 bases. V lost 8 bases, J lost 4 bases, and 15 bases lay in between. This CDR3 spans 13 amino acids. Germline loops: CDR1 SGHAT, CDR2 FQNNGV. The CDR3 sequence is CASRSAGTYEQYF. The CDR3 nucleotides read TGTGCCAGCCGGTCGGCGGGAACTTACGAGCAGTACTTC.

The chain couples TRBV5-4 to TRBJ2-5; TRBD2 is a possible D gene (6 bases). CDR3 length: 18 residues. Trimming shortened V by 1 base and J by 3 bases, and 22 bases separated the two germline ends. Germline CDR1 SGHNT, CDR2 YYREEE (reference sequence). The CDR3 DNA reads TGTGCCAGCAGCTTGTCCGCATTTGTGGGACTGCAGGAAGAGACCCAGTACTTC. Amino acid sequence: CASSLSAFVGLQEETQYF. The full variable domain, with the rest looked up from reference TRBV5-4 and TRBJ2-5, is ETGVTQSPTHLIKTRGQQVTLRCSSQSGHNTVSWYQQALGQGPQFIFQYYREEENGRGNFPPRFSGLQFPNYSSELNVNALELDDSALYLCASSLSAFVGLQEETQYFGPGTRLLVL.

The sample holds one count of this clone. V usage is TRBV5-1 and J usage is TRBJ2-1; tentatively, D is TRBD1 (5 bases). There are 13 residues in the CDR3. The V and J ends lost 1 base and 8 bases respectively, with 10 bases between them. Germline CDR1 reads SGHRS; CDR2 reads YFSETQ. CDR3 DNA: TGCGCCAGCAGCTTGACCAGGGAATATGAGCAGTTCTTC. This sequence encodes CASSLTREYEQFF.

The genes are TRBV28 and TRBJ1-2, with D uncertain. The germline V gene has CDR1 MDHEN and CDR2 SYDVKM. The V end was cut by 3 bases, the J end by 8 bases, with 19 bases between. The CDR3 has 15 residues. DNA of the CDR3: TGTGCCAGCAGTTTGGTTGCGTTCTTCGGAGGCGGCTACACCTTC. This gives the protein CASSLVAFFGGGYTF.

This sequence joins TRBV10-2 and TRBJ2-3; 7 bases agree with TRBD2. This CDR3 is 16 amino acids long. Germline CDR1 is WSHSY and CDR2 is SAAADI. V gave up 3 bases and J gave up 6 bases; unmatched junction bases: 12. CDR3 nucleotide sequence: TGCGCCAGCAGTGATAGGGCAGCGGGGCGGATCGATACGCAGTATTTT. Its translation is CASSDRAAGRIDTQYF.